These T cell receptor beta chains were read from a single sample in a study of blood T cell repertoires in COVID-19. Sequenced by immunoSEQ multiplex PCR; TCRdb stores in-frame clones only, minus some. The sample records just under 150,000 clones, 75% to 90% being singletons. Sequencing used peripheral blood. The receptors come from a human donor in a cohort sampled during active COVID-19. CDR3s include the opening cysteine and the closing phenylalanine or tryptophan. D genes are given only for firm matches. For some rows the clone size is stated as once, few or many, or as a class when expanded; others skip it.

D	V	J	size	CDR3	DNA
NA	TRBV7-2	TRBJ2-7	NA	CASSTKFGYEQYF	TGTGCCAGCTCGACTAAGTTCGGGTACGAGCAGTACTTC
NA	TRBV19	TRBJ1-5	NA	CASSIDLVQVWSNQPQHF	TGTGCCAGTAGTATAGATCTCGTACAGGTATGGAGCAATCAGCCCCAGCATTTT
TRBD2	TRBV5-1	TRBJ2-5	NA	CASSRTSGSEGRETQYF	TGCGCCAGCAGCAGGACTAGCGGGTCCGAAGGTCGGGAGACCCAGTACTTC
TRBD2	TRBV9	TRBJ2-3	NA	CASSPRASGRDTQYF	TGTGCCAGCAGCCCGAGGGCTAGCGGGAGAGATACGCAGTATTTT
TRBD2	TRBV7-2	TRBJ2-6	NA	CASSPRGGGANVLTF	TGTGCCAGCAGCCCCCGGGGGGGTGGGGCCAACGTCCTGACTTTC
TRBD2	TRBV5-1	TRBJ2-1	NA	CASSGRLAGNNEQFF	TGCGCCAGCAGCGGTAGACTAGCGGGAAACAATGAGCAGTTCTTC
NA	TRBV6-5	TRBJ1-1	once	CASSPIRRNTEAFF	TGTGCCAGCAGTCCCATTCGGAGGAACACTGAAGCTTTCTTT
TRBD2	TRBV19	TRBJ2-1	few	CASSITSGLYNEQFF	TGTGCCAGTAGTATTACTAGCGGCCTCTACAATGAGCAGTTCTTC
TRBD1	TRBV2	TRBJ2-1	NA	CASSAGTVYNEQFF	TGTGCCAGCAGTGCCGGGACAGTCTACAATGAGCAGTTCTTC
NA	TRBV12-3/TRBV12-4	TRBJ2-2	NA	CASSLRTGELFF	TGTGCCAGCAGTTTGCGGACCGGGGAGCTGTTTTTT
TRBD1	TRBV2	TRBJ2-3	NA	CASVGTGNTDTQYF	TGTGCCAGCGTGGGGACAGGAAACACAGATACGCAGTATTTT
NA	TRBV28	TRBJ2-6	NA	CASSFAGTSKRIFSGANVLTF	TGTGCCAGCAGTTTCGCCGGGACATCGAAAAGGATTTTCTCTGGGGCCAACGTCCTGACTTTC
NA	TRBV13	TRBJ2-3	NA	CASSWEVGTDTQYF	TGTGCCAGCAGCTGGGAGGTTGGCACAGATACGCAGTATTTT
TRBD1	TRBV18	TRBJ1-2	NA	CASSETWDRGNYGYTF	TGTGCCAGCTCGGAGACTTGGGACAGGGGAAACTATGGCTACACCTTC
NA	TRBV6-4	TRBJ1-1	NA	CASSDDSTTEAFF	TGTGCCAGCAGTGACGACAGTACCACTGAAGCTTTCTTT
NA	TRBV5-8	TRBJ2-1	NA	CASSLLRNEFF	TGTGCCAGCAGCTTGTTGCGGAATGAGTTCTTC
NA	TRBV5-1	TRBJ1-6	NA	CASSLDNLGLNSPLHF	TGCGCCAGCAGCTTGGACAATCTTGGGCTTAATTCACCCCTCCACTTT
TRBD2	TRBV2	TRBJ2-5	NA	CASSDSGGSQETQYF	TGTGCCAGCAGTGACAGCGGGGGGTCCCAAGAGACCCAGTACTTC
TRBD1	TRBV6-5	TRBJ1-2	NA	CASSSGQGARGYTF	TGTGCCAGCAGCTCGGGACAGGGGGCGAGGGGCTACACCTTC
NA	TRBV11-2	TRBJ2-7	NA	CASRYRDNSYEQYF	TGTGCCAGCAGATATAGGGACAACTCCTACGAGCAGTACTTC
NA	TRBV28	TRBJ2-5	NA	CASRIRAGDQYF	TGTGCCAGCAGAATCCGAGCCGGGGACCAGTACTTC
TRBD1	TRBV3-1/TRBV3-2	TRBJ2-3	NA	CASSPGQGFTDTQYF	TGTGCCAGCAGTCCGGGACAGGGCTTCACAGATACGCAGTATTTT